Sequencing of this T cell receptor (beta chain) was carried out in a study of blood T cell repertoires in COVID-19. The wider study: Collection of acute and convalescent COVID-19 samples took place in the United States, Italy and Spain. PBMCs, B-cell-depleted T cells, or T cells were the source of the cDNA or gDNA that made up the material.

Trimming removed 5 bases from V and 7 bases from J; junction bases left unmatched: 8. The V gene's germline CDR1 is MDHEN and CDR2 SYDVKM. The CDR3 is 14 amino acids. Original data processing: The authors estimated nucleated cell counts from reference gene primer amplification. The repertoire was sequenced with immunoSEQ multiplex PCR; TCRdb's copy has only in-frame clones and lacks some. The V and J calls and clone size were taken over from that table, and D and trimming were inferred from the DNA. The sample consists of approximately 500,000 clones, approximately 83% of them appearing once. About this clone: The sample holds other DNA sequences that translate to the same CDR3.

The V gene is TRBV28, the J gene TRBJ1-5, with TRBD1 identical over 7 bases. This receptor was identified in a human donor in a cohort sampled during active COVID-19. The sequenced sample consisted of peripheral blood. The CDR3 nucleotides are TGTGCCAGCAGTCTCAGACAGGGATGGCAGCCCCAGCATTTT. It encodes CASSLRQGWQPQHF.